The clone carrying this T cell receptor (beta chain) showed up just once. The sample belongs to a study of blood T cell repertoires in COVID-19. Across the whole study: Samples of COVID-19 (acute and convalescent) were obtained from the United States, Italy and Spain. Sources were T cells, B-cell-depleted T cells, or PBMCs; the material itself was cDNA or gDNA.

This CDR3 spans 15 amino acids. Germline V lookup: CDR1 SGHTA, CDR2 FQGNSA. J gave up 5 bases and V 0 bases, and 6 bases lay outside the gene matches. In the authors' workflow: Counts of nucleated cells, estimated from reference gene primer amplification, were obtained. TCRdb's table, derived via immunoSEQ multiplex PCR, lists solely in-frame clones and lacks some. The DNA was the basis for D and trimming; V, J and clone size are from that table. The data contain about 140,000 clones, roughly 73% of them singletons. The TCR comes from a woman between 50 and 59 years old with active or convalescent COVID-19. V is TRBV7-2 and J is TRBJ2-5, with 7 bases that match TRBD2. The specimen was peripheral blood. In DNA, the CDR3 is TGTGCCAGCAGCTTAGCAGTATCCGGGGGGGAGACCCAGTACTTC. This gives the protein CASSLAVSGGETQYF.